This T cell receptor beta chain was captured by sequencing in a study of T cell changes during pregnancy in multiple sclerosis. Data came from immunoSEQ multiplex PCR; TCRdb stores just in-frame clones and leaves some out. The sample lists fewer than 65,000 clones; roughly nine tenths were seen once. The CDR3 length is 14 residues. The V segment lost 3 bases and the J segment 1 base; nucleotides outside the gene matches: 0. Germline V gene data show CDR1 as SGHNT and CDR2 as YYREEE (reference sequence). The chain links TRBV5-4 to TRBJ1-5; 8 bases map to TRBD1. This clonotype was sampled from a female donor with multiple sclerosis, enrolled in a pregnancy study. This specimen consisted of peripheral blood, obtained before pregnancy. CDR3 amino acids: CASSSGGSNQPQHF. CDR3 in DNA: TGTGCCAGCAGCTCAGGGGGCAGCAATCAGCCCCAGCATTTT.